A selection of T cell receptor beta chains follows, all from one sample in a study of T cells in Graves' hyperthyroidism and ophthalmopathy. Via MiXCR, TCRdb re-called the multiplex PCR reads, giving one row per CDR3 protein. The sample includes approximately 400,000 distinct CDR3 sequences, 25% of them seen just once. Sequencing used blood. The receptors come from a man aged 45-65 years with Graves' hyperthyroidism. The CDR3 runs from the conserved cysteine through the conserved F or W. Fields, in order: V gene, J gene, D gene, CDR3 protein. A D gene is named only where the DNA matches it firmly.

v_gene: TRBV7-2; j_gene: TRBJ2-1; d_gene: -; CDR3aa: CASIPDFSYNEQFF
v_gene: TRBV7-2; j_gene: TRBJ2-1; d_gene: -; CDR3aa: CASSPTTRTYNEQFF
v_gene: TRBV12-3/TRBV12-4; j_gene: TRBJ1-2; d_gene: -; CDR3aa: CASSLTALGSYGYTF
v_gene: TRBV6-2/TRBV6-3; j_gene: TRBJ2-1; d_gene: TRBD2; CDR3aa: CASKAGGRNEQFF
v_gene: TRBV2; j_gene: TRBJ2-5; d_gene: -; CDR3aa: CASSRNSGPQETQYF
v_gene: TRBV6-1; j_gene: TRBJ2-3; d_gene: -; CDR3aa: CASSQSGPDTQYF
v_gene: TRBV6-1; j_gene: TRBJ2-1; d_gene: TRBD2; CDR3aa: CASSLRTSGRGNEQFF
v_gene: TRBV6-5; j_gene: TRBJ1-2; d_gene: -; CDR3aa: CASSYSKRDNYGYTF
v_gene: TRBV6-9; j_gene: TRBJ2-2; d_gene: -; CDR3aa: CASSYFPGVPNTGELFF
v_gene: TRBV5-5; j_gene: TRBJ2-3; d_gene: -; CDR3aa: CASSISVSTDTQYF
v_gene: TRBV28; j_gene: TRBJ2-5; d_gene: -; CDR3aa: CASSLIGAGETQYF
v_gene: TRBV20-1; j_gene: TRBJ2-1; d_gene: TRBD2; CDR3aa: CSAPERGNEQFF
v_gene: TRBV11-3; j_gene: TRBJ2-3; d_gene: -; CDR3aa: CASSSDADTQYF
v_gene: TRBV20-1; j_gene: TRBJ2-7; d_gene: -; CDR3aa: CSAHHTQTYEQYF
v_gene: TRBV5-1; j_gene: TRBJ2-7; d_gene: -; CDR3aa: CASSPGYGFGYEQYF
v_gene: TRBV12-3/TRBV12-4; j_gene: TRBJ2-2; d_gene: -; CDR3aa: CASSLRGPGELFF
v_gene: TRBV11-3; j_gene: TRBJ2-1; d_gene: -; CDR3aa: CASSHRVGTGTYSEQFF
v_gene: TRBV20-1; j_gene: TRBJ2-3; d_gene: TRBD2; CDR3aa: CSARGLAENTDTQYF
v_gene: TRBV7-9; j_gene: TRBJ2-7; d_gene: -; CDR3aa: CASSLVGPTYEQYF
v_gene: TRBV2; j_gene: TRBJ2-5; d_gene: -; CDR3aa: CASTGSGLRGETQYF
v_gene: TRBV27; j_gene: TRBJ1-2; d_gene: TRBD1; CDR3aa: CASSSPGQGGFVGGYTF
v_gene: TRBV6-1; j_gene: TRBJ1-4; d_gene: -; CDR3aa: CASTTGIEGEKLFF
v_gene: TRBV29-1; j_gene: TRBJ2-1; d_gene: -; CDR3aa: CSATGGREYNEQFF
v_gene: TRBV20-1; j_gene: TRBJ1-5; d_gene: TRBD1; CDR3aa: CSARERDSGSSQPQHF
v_gene: TRBV28; j_gene: TRBJ2-3; d_gene: TRBD2; CDR3aa: CASRSLRETSGTDTQYF
v_gene: TRBV6-2/TRBV6-3; j_gene: TRBJ2-1; d_gene: TRBD2; CDR3aa: CASSYSRLAGDGSYNEQFF
v_gene: TRBV20-1; j_gene: TRBJ1-4; d_gene: TRBD1; CDR3aa: CSARQGPEEKLFF
v_gene: TRBV18; j_gene: TRBJ2-3; d_gene: -; CDR3aa: CASSPTDHTQYF
v_gene: TRBV19; j_gene: TRBJ2-1; d_gene: -; CDR3aa: CASSLVIYNEQFF
v_gene: TRBV12-5; j_gene: TRBJ2-1; d_gene: TRBD2; CDR3aa: CASGLVRGGLAGMHNEQFF
v_gene: TRBV6-1; j_gene: TRBJ2-1; d_gene: TRBD2; CDR3aa: CASRSTGTSGRLYYNEQFF
v_gene: TRBV7-6; j_gene: TRBJ2-1; d_gene: TRBD2; CDR3aa: CASSQETSGSNNEQFF
v_gene: TRBV6-6; j_gene: TRBJ1-1; d_gene: -; CDR3aa: CASSYSGGYGAFF
v_gene: TRBV6-1; j_gene: TRBJ1-2; d_gene: TRBD1; CDR3aa: CASSPGQAGRGYTF
v_gene: TRBV7-2; j_gene: TRBJ2-3; d_gene: -; CDR3aa: CASSLGDSREIDTQYF
v_gene: TRBV19; j_gene: TRBJ1-1; d_gene: -; CDR3aa: CASSSIAVGTEAFF
v_gene: TRBV9; j_gene: TRBJ1-6; d_gene: -; CDR3aa: CASSYRISNSPLHF
v_gene: TRBV19; j_gene: -; d_gene: TRBD2; CDR3aa: CASRRGLAGEYEQFF
v_gene: TRBV5-4; j_gene: TRBJ2-7; d_gene: TRBD1; CDR3aa: CASSRKDRGSYEQYF
v_gene: TRBV9; j_gene: TRBJ2-2; d_gene: TRBD2; CDR3aa: CASSVLKAGLTTGELFF
v_gene: TRBV20-1; j_gene: TRBJ2-5; d_gene: TRBD2; CDR3aa: CSAREAGWPQEAQYF